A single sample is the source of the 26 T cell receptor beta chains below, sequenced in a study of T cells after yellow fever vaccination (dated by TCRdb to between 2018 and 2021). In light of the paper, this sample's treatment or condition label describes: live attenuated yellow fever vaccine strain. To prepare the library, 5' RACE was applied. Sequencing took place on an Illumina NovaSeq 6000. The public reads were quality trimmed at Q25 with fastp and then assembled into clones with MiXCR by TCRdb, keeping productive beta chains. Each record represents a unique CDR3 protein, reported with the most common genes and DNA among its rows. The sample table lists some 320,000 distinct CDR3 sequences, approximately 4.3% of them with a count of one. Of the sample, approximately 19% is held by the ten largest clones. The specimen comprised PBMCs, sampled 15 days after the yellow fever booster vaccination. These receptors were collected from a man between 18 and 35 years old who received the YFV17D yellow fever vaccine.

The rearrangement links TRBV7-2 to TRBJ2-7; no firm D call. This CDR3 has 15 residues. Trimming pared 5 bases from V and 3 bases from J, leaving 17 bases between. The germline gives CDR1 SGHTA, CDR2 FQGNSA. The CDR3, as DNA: TGTGCCAGCAGCCCCCCTGGGCGTGGTCTCTACGAGCAGTACGTC. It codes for CASSPPGRGLYEQYV.

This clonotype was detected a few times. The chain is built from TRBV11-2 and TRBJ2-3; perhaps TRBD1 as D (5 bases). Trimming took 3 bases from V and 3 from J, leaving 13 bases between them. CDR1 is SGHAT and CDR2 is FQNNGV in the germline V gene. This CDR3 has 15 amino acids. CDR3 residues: CASSLGQGQTDTQYF. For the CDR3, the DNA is TGTGCCAGCAGCTTGGGGCAGGGTCAGACAGATACGCAGTATTTT.

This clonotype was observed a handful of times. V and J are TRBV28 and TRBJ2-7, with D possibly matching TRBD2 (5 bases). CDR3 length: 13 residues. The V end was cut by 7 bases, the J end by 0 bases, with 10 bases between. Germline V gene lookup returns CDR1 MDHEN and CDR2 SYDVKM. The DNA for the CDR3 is TGTGCCAGCACCAATGCGGGCTCCTACGAGCAGTACTTC. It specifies CASTNAGSYEQYF. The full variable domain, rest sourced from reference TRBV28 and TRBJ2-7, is DVKVTQSSRYLVKRTGEKVFLECVQDMDHENMFWYRQDPGLGLRLIYFSYDVKMKEKGDIPEGYSVSREKKERFSLILESASTNQTSMYLCASTNAGSYEQYFGPGTRLTVT.

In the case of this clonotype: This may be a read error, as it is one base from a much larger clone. The CDR3 sequence is CATSSTVNTEAFF. Here the CDR3 DNA reads TGTGCCACCAGTTCGACAGTGAACACTGAAGCTTTCTTT. This chain links TRBV24-1 with TRBJ1-1; D perhaps matches TRBD1 (5 bases). Between the trimmed V and J ends, which lost 6 bases and 0 bases, there was a span of 7 bases. CDR3 length: 13 amino acids. The V gene's germline CDR1 is KGHDR and CDR2 SFDVKD.

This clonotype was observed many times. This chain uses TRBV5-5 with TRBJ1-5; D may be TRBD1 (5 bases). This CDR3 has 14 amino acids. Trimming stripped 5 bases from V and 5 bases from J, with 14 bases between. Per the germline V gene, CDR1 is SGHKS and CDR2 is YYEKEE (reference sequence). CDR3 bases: TGTGCCAGCAGTTTCTACGACAGTTATCAGCCCCAGCATTTT. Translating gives CASSFYDSYQPQHF.

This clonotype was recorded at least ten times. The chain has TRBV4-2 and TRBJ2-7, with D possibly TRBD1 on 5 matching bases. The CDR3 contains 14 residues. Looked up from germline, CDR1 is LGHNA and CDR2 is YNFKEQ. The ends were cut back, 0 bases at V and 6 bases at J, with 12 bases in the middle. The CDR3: CASSQEGRNGEQYF. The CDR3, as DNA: TGTGCCAGCAGCCAAGAGGGGCGGAATGGCGAGCAGTACTTC.

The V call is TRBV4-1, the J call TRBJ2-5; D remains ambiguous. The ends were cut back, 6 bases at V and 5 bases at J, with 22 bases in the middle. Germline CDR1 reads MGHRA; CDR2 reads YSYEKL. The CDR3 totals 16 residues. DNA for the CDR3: TGCGCCAGCAGTCTACCCCCCCACTCGAGTCGGGAGACCCAGTACTTC. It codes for CASSLPPHSSRETQYF.

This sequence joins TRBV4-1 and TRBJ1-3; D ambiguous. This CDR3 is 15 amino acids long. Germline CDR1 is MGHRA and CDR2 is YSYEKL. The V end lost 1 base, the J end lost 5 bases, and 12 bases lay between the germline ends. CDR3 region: CASSQAPGYRNTIYF. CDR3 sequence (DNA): TGCGCCAGCAGCCAAGCCCCGGGATACAGAAACACCATATATTTT.

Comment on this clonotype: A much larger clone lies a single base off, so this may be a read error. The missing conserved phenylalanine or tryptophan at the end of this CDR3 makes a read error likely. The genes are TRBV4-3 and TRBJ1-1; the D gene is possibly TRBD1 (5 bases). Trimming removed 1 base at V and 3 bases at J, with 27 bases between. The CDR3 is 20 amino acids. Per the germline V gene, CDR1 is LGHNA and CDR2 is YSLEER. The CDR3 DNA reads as TGCGCCAGCAGCCAAGCGGCCAACTTCAGGCTACGACCGGGGGACACTGAAGCTTTCATT. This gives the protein CASSQAANFRLRPGDTEAFI.

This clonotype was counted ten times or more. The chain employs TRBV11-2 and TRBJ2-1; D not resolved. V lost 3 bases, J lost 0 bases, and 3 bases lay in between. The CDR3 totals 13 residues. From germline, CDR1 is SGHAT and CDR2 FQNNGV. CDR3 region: CASSFFSYNEQFF. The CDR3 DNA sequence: TGTGCCAGCAGCTTTTTCTCCTACAATGAGCAGTTCTTC.

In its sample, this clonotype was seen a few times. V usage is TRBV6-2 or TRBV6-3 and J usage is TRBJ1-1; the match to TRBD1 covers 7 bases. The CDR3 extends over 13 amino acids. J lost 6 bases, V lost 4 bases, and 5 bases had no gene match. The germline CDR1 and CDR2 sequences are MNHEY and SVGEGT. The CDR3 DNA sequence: TGTGCCAGCAGTTCCCAAGGGGGCTCTGAAGCTTTCTTT. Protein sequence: CASSSQGGSEAFF.

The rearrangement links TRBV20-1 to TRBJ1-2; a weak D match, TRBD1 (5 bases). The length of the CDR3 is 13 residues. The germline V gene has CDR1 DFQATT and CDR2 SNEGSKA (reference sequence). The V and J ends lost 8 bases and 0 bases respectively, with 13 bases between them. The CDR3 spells CSQTDPTNYGYTF. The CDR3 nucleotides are TGCAGTCAGACAGATCCTACTAACTATGGCTACACCTTC.

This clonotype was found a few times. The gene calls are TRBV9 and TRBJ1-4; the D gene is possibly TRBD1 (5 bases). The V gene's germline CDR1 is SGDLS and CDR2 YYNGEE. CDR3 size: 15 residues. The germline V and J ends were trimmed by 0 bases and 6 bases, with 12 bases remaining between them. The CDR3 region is CASSVAGGLYEKLFF. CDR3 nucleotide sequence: TGTGCCAGCAGCGTAGCTGGGGGTCTTTATGAAAAACTGTTTTTT.

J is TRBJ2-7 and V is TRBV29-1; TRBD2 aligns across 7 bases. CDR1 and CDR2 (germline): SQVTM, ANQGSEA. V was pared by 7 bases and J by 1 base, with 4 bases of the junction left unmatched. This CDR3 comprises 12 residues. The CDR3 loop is CSARGESYEQYF. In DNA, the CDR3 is TGCAGCGCCCGGGGGGAATCCTACGAGCAGTACTTC.

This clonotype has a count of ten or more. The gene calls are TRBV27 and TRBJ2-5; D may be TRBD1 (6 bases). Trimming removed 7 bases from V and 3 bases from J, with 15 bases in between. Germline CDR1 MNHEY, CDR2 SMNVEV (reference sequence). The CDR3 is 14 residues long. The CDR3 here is CASMELDSKETQYF. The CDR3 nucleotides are TGTGCCAGCATGGAATTGGACAGTAAAGAGACCCAGTACTTC.

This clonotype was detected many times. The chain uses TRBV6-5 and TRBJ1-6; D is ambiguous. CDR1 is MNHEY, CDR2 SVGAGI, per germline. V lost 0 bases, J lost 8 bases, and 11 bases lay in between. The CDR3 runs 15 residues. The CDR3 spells CASSYSSQWDSPLHF. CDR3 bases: TGTGCCAGCAGTTACTCCAGCCAGTGGGATTCACCCCTCCACTTT.

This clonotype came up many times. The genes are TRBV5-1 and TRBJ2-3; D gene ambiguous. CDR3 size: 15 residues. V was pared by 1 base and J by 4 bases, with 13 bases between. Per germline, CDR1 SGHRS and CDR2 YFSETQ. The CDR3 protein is CASSLTSGFADTQYF. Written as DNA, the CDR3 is TGCGCCAGCAGCTTGACGTCCGGGTTTGCAGATACGCAGTATTTT.

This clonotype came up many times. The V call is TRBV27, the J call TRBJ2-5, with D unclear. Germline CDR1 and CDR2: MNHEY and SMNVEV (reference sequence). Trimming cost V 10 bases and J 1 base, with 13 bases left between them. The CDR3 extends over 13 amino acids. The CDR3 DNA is TGTGCCACCTTCCGGAGTCCCCAAGAGACCCAGTACTTC. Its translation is CATFRSPQETQYF.

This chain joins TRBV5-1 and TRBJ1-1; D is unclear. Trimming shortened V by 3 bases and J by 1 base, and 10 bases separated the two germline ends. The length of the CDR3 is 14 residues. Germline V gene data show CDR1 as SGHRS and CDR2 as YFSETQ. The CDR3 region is CASSSTGRNTEAFF. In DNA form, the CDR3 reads TGCGCCAGCAGCTCGACGGGCAGGAACACTGAAGCTTTCTTT.

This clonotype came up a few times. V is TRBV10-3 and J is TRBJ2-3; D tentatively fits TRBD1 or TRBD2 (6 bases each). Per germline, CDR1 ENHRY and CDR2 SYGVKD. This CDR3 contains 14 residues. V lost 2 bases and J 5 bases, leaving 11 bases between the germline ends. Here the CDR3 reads CAISEEGGRDTQYF. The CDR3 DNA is TGTGCCATCAGTGAGGAGGGGGGTCGAGATACGCAGTATTTT.

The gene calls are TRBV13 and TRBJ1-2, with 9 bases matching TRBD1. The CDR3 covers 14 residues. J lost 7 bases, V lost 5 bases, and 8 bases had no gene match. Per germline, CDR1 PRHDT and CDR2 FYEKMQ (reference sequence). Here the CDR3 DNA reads TGTGCCAGCAGCAATCCGGGACAGGGTCGTGGCTACACCTTC. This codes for CASSNPGQGRGYTF.

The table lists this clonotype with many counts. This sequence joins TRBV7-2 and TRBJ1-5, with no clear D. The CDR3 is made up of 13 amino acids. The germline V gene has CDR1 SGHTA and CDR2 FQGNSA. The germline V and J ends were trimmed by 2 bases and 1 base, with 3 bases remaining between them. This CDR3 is CASSLRSNQPQHF. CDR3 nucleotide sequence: TGTGCCAGCAGCTTAAGGAGCAATCAGCCCCAGCATTTT.

The CDR3 is CAWSIGTGGNNEQFF. The CDR3 nucleotides are TGTGCCTGGAGTATTGGGACAGGTGGTAACAATGAGCAGTTCTTC. V is TRBV30 and J is TRBJ2-1; 8 bases map to TRBD1. CDR3 length equals 15 residues. V trimming: 2 bases; J trimming: 5 bases; junction bases outside the gene matches: 8. The germline CDR1 and CDR2 sequences are GTSNPN and SVGIG (reference sequence).

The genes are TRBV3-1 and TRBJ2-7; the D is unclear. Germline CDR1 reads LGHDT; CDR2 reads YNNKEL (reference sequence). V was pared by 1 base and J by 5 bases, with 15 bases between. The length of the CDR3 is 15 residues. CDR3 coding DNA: TGTGCCAGCAGCCAAGTGAGCCGGTGGGCGGACGAGCAGTACTTC. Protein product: CASSQVSRWADEQYF.

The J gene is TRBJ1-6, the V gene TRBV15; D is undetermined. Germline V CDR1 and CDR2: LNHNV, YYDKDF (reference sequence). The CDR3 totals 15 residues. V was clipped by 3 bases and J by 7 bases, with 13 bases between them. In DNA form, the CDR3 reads TGTGCCACCAGCAGGGACCCCAGGATCAATTCACCCCTCCACTTT. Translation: CATSRDPRINSPLHF.

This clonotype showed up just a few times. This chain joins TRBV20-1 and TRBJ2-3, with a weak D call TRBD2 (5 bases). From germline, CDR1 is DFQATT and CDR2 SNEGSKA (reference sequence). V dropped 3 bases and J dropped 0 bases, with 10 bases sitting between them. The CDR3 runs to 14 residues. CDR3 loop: CSASNGESTDTQYF. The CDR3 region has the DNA TGCAGTGCTAGTAACGGGGAAAGCACAGATACGCAGTATTTT.